The source of this T cell receptor (beta chain) is a study of blood T cell repertoires in COVID-19. Study overall: The United States, Italy and Spain supplied acute and convalescent COVID-19 samples. From T cells, B-cell-depleted T cells, or PBMCs came the material, which was cDNA or gDNA.

Germline-derived CDR1 and CDR2 are LGHNA and YSLEER. V lost 1 base and J 8 bases, leaving 18 bases between the germline ends. The CDR3 extends over 16 amino acids. Original analysis: Amplification of reference gene primers provided the estimated nucleated cell counts. Repertoires were generated with immunoSEQ multiplex PCR, while TCRdb's copy carries only in-frame clones and drops some. Clone size and the V and J calls come from that table; the DNA yielded D and trimming. This sample yields about 210,000 clones, of which more than 85% are seen a single time; less than 0.75% belongs to the top ten. The receptor's source is a man aged 35 to 55 with acute or convalescent COVID-19. The rearrangement uses TRBV4-3 and TRBJ2-1; TRBD2 might be the D (5 bases). Input material: peripheral blood. The CDR3 loop is CASSQVLRRRTDEQFF. The CDR3 DNA sequence: TGCGCCAGCAGCCAAGTTTTGCGACGGCGGACTGATGAGCAGTTCTTC.